Following are 9 T cell receptor beta chains from one sample sequenced in a study of cytomegalovirus exposure and HLA in healthy donors. Some clones are missing from TCRdb's copy, which holds only in-frame ones; the method was immunoSEQ multiplex PCR. The table lists some 150,000 clones, 75% to 90% of them singletons. Sequences were obtained from PBMCs. The source is a man in his late teens or twenties in good health and CMV-seropositive.

This sequence joins TRBV7-6 and TRBJ2-6; 7 nucleotides match TRBD1. Looked up from germline, CDR1 is SGHVS and CDR2 is FNYEAQ. Unmatched junction bases numbered 9, after V lost 4 bases and J lost 0 bases. The CDR3 length is 18 residues. The CDR3 DNA sequence: TGTGCCAGCAGCTGGGTAGACAGGGAAAGCTCTGGGGCCAACGTCCTGACTTTC. Its translation: CASSWVDRESSGANVLTF.

The V call is TRBV19, the J call TRBJ1-1; TRBD1 might be the D (6 bases). Germline CDR1 is LNHDA and CDR2 is SQIVND (reference sequence). The V end lost 5 bases, the J end lost 1 base, and 14 bases lay between the germline ends. This CDR3 spans 15 amino acids. As DNA, the CDR3 is TGTGCCAGTAGTCCACGACAGGACCCGAACACTGAAGCTTTCTTT. Its protein is CASSPRQDPNTEAFF.

V and J are TRBV27 and TRBJ2-1, with D tentatively TRBD2 (5 bases). Trimming cost V 7 bases and J 5 bases, with 24 bases left between them. Germline V lookup: CDR1 MNHEY, CDR2 SMNVEV (reference sequence). The CDR3 is made up of 17 amino acids. The CDR3 region has the DNA TGTGCCAGCACGAACAAAATTAGCGACCGAATCCACAATGAGCAGTTCTTC. This sequence encodes CASTNKISDRIHNEQFF.

The DNA for the CDR3 is TGTGCCAGCAGAGGAACAGGGTGGGAGACCCAGTACTTC. This codes for CASRGTGWETQYF. The gene calls are TRBV2 and TRBJ2-5; a weak D match, TRBD1 (6 bases). Per the germline V gene, CDR1 is SNHLY and CDR2 is FYNNEI. The CDR3 totals 13 residues. Trimming left V 6 bases short and J 5 bases short, with 13 bases between.

This clone has only a few counts. This chain connects TRBV13 to TRBJ1-2; TRBD1 aligns across 7 bases. Germline V gene data show CDR1 as PRHDT and CDR2 as FYEKMQ (reference sequence). The junction had 2 bases not matched to a gene; V was cut back by 1 base and J by 0 bases. This CDR3 spans 15 amino acids. The CDR3 bases are TGTGCCAGCAGCTTAGAGGGGGCTCCTAACTATGGCTACACCTTC. It specifies CASSLEGAPNYGYTF. The full variable domain, its missing parts supplied by reference TRBV13 and TRBJ1-2, is AAGVIQSPRHLIKEKRETATLKCYPIPRHDTVYWYQQGPGQDPQFLISFYEKMQSDKGSIPDRFSAQQFSDYHSELNMSSLELGDSALYFCASSLEGAPNYGYTFGSGTRLTVV.

This clone was counted once. The V call is TRBV18, the J call TRBJ1-2, with D tentatively TRBD1 (6 bases). The germline CDR1 and CDR2 sequences are KGHSH and LQKENI. This CDR3 comprises 15 residues. V was pared by 2 bases and J by 7 bases, with 17 bases between. The chain's CDR3 is CASSPIDDRPGGYTF. CDR3 DNA sequence: TGTGCCAGCTCACCAATTGATGACAGGCCCGGTGGCTACACCTTC.

This sequence joins TRBV21-1 and TRBJ2-7; the tabulated D call, TRBD2, remains unverified against the DNA. TRBV21-1 is a pseudogene locus. The CDR3 totals 16 residues. CDR3 protein: CASSKAVRAGAYEQYF. The CDR3 DNA is TGTGCCAGCAGCAAAGCAGTCCGGGCGGGAGCCTACGAGCAGTACTTC.

This chain connects TRBV7-9 to TRBJ1-4, with TRBD1 as a possible D gene (6 bases). Germline V CDR1 and CDR2: SEHNR, FQNEAQ (reference sequence). The CDR3 covers 14 residues. The V and J ends lost 5 bases and 1 base respectively, with 8 bases between them. For the CDR3, the DNA is TGTGCCAGCAGCCTGGACAGAACTAATGAAAAACTGTTTTTT. Translating gives CASSLDRTNEKLFF.

The J gene is TRBJ2-3, the V gene TRBV27; possible D gene TRBD2, 6 bases. Germline CDR1 and CDR2: MNHEY and SMNVEV (reference sequence). Trimming removed 5 bases at V and 4 bases at J, with 13 bases between. This CDR3 is built from 14 residues. CDR3 in amino acids: CASSLTSGADTQYF. CDR3 bases: TGTGCCAGCAGTCTGACTAGTGGCGCAGATACGCAGTATTTT.